A single sample is the source of the 15 T cell receptor beta chains below, sequenced in a study of blood T cell repertoires in COVID-19. Produced via immunoSEQ multiplex PCR; TCRdb's table is partial and in-frame only. The sample has about 140,000 clones; 65% to 90% are singletons. The sequenced material came from peripheral blood. The receptors derive from a man between 45 and 60 years old with acute or convalescent COVID-19.

The rearrangement links TRBV4-1 to TRBJ2-1; 11 bases are shared with TRBD2. The V gene's germline CDR1 is MGHRA and CDR2 YSYEKL. The junction had 9 bases not matched to a gene; V was cut back by 0 bases and J by 8 bases. CDR3 length: 17 residues. The CDR3 DNA reads TGCGCCAGCAGCCAAGATAAGGGTAGCGGGAGGGTGGATGAGCAGTTCTTC. Amino acid sequence: CASSQDKGSGRVDEQFF.

The gene calls are TRBV6-5 and TRBJ2-3; 10 nucleotides line up with TRBD2. The CDR3 runs to 16 residues. Germline V gene lookup returns CDR1 MNHEY and CDR2 SVGAGI. Losses at the gene ends were 1 base for V and 5 bases for J; bases not matched to a gene: 6. This CDR3 is CASSYFPSGSGDTQYF. Written as DNA, the CDR3 is TGTGCCAGCAGTTACTTTCCTAGCGGGAGTGGAGATACGCAGTATTTT.

V is TRBV7-9 and J is TRBJ1-2, with no clear D. The CDR3 spans 13 residues. Germline CDR1 SEHNR, CDR2 FQNEAQ (reference sequence). Trimming took off 4 bases at V and 4 bases at J, with 10 bases between the two ends. CDR3 loop: CASSSLSSYGYTF. In nucleotides, the CDR3 is TGTGCCAGCAGCTCCTTATCGTCCTATGGCTACACCTTC.

The chain carries TRBV6-6 and TRBJ2-1; 10 bases line up with TRBD1. With V trimmed by 6 bases and J by 9 bases, 8 bases remained unmatched. Germline loops: CDR1 MNHNY, CDR2 SVGAGI (reference sequence). This CDR3 has 14 residues. CDR3 residues: CASRGQGNLGEQFF. The DNA of the CDR3 is TGTGCCAGCAGGGGACAGGGGAACCTCGGTGAGCAGTTCTTC.

The sample holds one count of this clone. V is TRBV30 and J is TRBJ2-5; D unclear. In germline, CDR1 is GTSNPN, CDR2 SVGIG (reference sequence). This CDR3 is built from 11 residues. V was shortened by 7 bases and J by 5 bases, with 11 bases between the two germline ends. The CDR3 loop is CASYYEETQYF. The CDR3 bases are TGTGCCTCCTACTACGAGGAGACCCAGTACTTC.

On this clone itself: Additional DNA sequences in this sample encode the identical CDR3. The chain uses TRBV27 and TRBJ1-5, with TRBD1 matching over 7 bases. The CDR3 totals 14 residues. V lost 4 bases to trimming and J lost 3 bases; unmatched junction nucleotides: 3. Germline V lookup: CDR1 MNHEY, CDR2 SMNVEV (reference sequence). The CDR3: CASSSGQLNQPQHF. CDR3 bases: TGTGCCAGCAGTTCGGGACAGCTCAATCAGCCCCAGCATTTT.

V and J are TRBV28 and TRBJ1-2; D is unclear. The CDR3 spans 13 residues. Trimming left V 3 bases short and J 7 bases short, with 12 bases between. Germline values: CDR1 MDHEN, CDR2 SYDVKM. CDR3 sequence: CASSFSGLGGYTF. CDR3 nucleotides: TGTGCCAGCAGTTTTTCCGGGTTAGGTGGCTACACCTTC.

V usage is TRBV28 and J usage is TRBJ2-1, with TRBD2 matching over 13 bases. With V trimmed by 7 bases and J by 8 bases, 5 bases remained unmatched. Germline assignment: CDR1 MDHEN and CDR2 SYDVKM. CDR3 length: 14 amino acids. As DNA, the CDR3 is TGTGCCAGCATGGCACTAGCGGGAGGGTATGAGCAGTTCTTC. Protein: CASMALAGGYEQFF. The variable domain in full, completed from reference TRBV28 and TRBJ2-1, reads DVKVTQSSRYLVKRTGEKVFLECVQDMDHENMFWYRQDPGLGLRLIYFSYDVKMKEKGDIPEGYSVSREKKERFSLILESASTNQTSMYLCASMALAGGYEQFFGPGTRLTVL.

The rearrangement links TRBV11-3 to TRBJ2-5, with 7 bases fitting TRBD2. V lost 0 bases, J lost 2 bases, and 3 bases stayed unmatched. This CDR3 comprises 15 residues. Germline CDR1 is SGHNT and CDR2 is YENEEA. For the CDR3, the DNA is TGTGCCAGCAGCTTAGAGGGGACTAATCAAGAGACCCAGTACTTC. Amino acids: CASSLEGTNQETQYF. Filled out from reference TRBV11-3 and TRBJ2-5, the complete variable domain reads EAGVVQSPRYKIIEKKQPVAFWCNPISGHNTLYWYLQNLGQGPELLIRYENEEAVDDSQLPKDRFSAERLKGVDSTLKIQPAELGDSAVYLCASSLEGTNQETQYFGPGTRLLVL.

For the CDR3, the DNA is TGTGCCAGCAGTTTATATCGGGGGATGAAAAATGAGCAGTTCTTC. This codes for CASSLYRGMKNEQFF. This chain joins TRBV27 and TRBJ2-1, with D tentatively TRBD2 (6 bases). In germline, CDR1 is MNHEY, CDR2 SMNVEV (reference sequence). There are 15 residues in the CDR3. Trimming pared 1 base from V and 7 bases from J, leaving 14 bases between.

This clone was counted once. The chain employs TRBV7-9 and TRBJ1-5; 8 bases align to TRBD1. The CDR3 sequence is 13 residues long. V shed 5 bases, J shed 4 bases, and the junction held 1 base outside the gene matches. Germline values: CDR1 SEHNR, CDR2 FQNEAQ (reference sequence). The CDR3 nucleotides read TGTGCCAGCAGCCGGACAGGGAATCAGCCCCAGCATTTT. Amino acids: CASSRTGNQPQHF. Full variable domain (outside the CDR3, taken from reference TRBV7-9 and TRBJ1-5): DTGVSQNPRHKITKRGQNVTFRCDPISEHNRLYWYRQTLGQGPEFLTYFQNEAQLEKSRLLSDRFSAERPKGSFSTLEIQRTEQGDSAMYLCASSRTGNQPQHFGDGTRLSIL.

The rearrangement links TRBV11-2 to TRBJ2-3; TRBD1 agrees at 11 bases. Losses at the gene ends were 4 bases for V and 2 bases for J; bases not matched to a gene: 2. Germline V gene lookup returns CDR1 SGHAT and CDR2 FQNNGV. The CDR3 covers 15 residues. The DNA for the CDR3 is TGTGCCAGCAGCTCGGGACAGGGGGACACAGATACGCAGTATTTT. Protein sequence: CASSSGQGDTDTQYF.

This chain uses TRBV2 with TRBJ1-2; TRBD1 matches at 10 bases. J gave up 3 bases and V 3 bases, and 7 bases lay outside the gene matches. Germline V lookup: CDR1 SNHLY, CDR2 FYNNEI. The CDR3 is made up of 16 amino acids. Written as DNA, the CDR3 is TGTGCCAGCAGTGAGGAGGTGACAGGGGGCGACTATGGCTACACCTTC. It is translated as CASSEEVTGGDYGYTF.

The gene calls are TRBV12-5 and TRBJ2-1; a possible D gene is TRBD2 (6 bases). Trimming stripped 6 bases from V and 6 bases from J, with 18 bases between. CDR1 and CDR2 (germline): LGHNT, FRNRAP. This CDR3 has 15 residues. CDR3 residues: CASGPGVAETNEQFF. CDR3 bases: TGTGCTAGTGGCCCGGGGGTAGCTGAGACCAATGAGCAGTTCTTC.

In this sample, this clone turned up once. An end of the junction differs from the germline gene, which may be a read error. The chain recombines TRBV7-7 with TRBJ2-3, with D hard to call. Germline V CDR1 and CDR2: SSHAT, FNYEAQ (reference sequence). The CDR3 length is 14 residues. Here the CDR3 DNA reads TGTGCTAGCAGCTTAGGGCACCACACAGATACGCAGTATTTT. Translated: CASSLGHHTDTQYF.